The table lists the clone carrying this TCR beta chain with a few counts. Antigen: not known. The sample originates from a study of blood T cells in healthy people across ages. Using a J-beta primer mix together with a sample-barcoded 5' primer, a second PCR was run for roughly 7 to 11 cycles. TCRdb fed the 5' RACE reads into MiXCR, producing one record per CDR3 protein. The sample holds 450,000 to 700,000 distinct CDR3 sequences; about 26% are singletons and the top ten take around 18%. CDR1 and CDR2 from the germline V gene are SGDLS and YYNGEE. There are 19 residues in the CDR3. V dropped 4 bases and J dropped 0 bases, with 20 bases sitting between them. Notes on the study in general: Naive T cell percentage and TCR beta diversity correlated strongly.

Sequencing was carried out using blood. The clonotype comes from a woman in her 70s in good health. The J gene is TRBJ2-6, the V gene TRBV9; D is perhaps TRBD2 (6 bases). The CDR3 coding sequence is TGTGCCAGCAGCCAAAGCCCCGGGACTCTCGACTCTGGGGCCAACGTCCTGACTTTC. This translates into CASSQSPGTLDSGANVLTF.